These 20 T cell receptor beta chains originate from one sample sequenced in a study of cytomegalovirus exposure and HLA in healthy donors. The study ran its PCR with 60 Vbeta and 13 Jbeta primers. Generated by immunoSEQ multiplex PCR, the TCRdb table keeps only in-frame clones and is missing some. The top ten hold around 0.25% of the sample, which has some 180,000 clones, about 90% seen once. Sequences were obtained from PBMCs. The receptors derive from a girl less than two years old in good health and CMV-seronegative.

CDR3 sequence (DNA): TGCGCCAGCAGCTCAGCGCGATACCCGGCCTACGAGCAGTACTTC. Residues: CASSSARYPAYEQYF. The chain couples TRBV5-1 to TRBJ2-7, with D unclear. CDR1 and CDR2 (germline): SGHRS, YFSETQ. This CDR3 has 15 amino acids. Trimming stripped 3 bases from V and 2 bases from J, with 15 bases between. Full variable domain (outside the CDR3, taken from reference TRBV5-1 and TRBJ2-7): KAGVTQTPRYLIKTRGQQVTLSCSPISGHRSVSWYQQTPGQGLQFLFEYFSETQRNKGNFPGRFSGRQFSNSRSEMNVSTLELGDSALYLCASSSARYPAYEQYFGPGTRLTVT.

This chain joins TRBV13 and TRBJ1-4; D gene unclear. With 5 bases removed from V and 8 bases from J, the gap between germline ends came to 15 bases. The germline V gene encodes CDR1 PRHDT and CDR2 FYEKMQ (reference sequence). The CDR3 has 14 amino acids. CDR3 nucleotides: TGTGCCAGCAGCCTCGACATCGTTCCAGAAAAACTGTTTTTT. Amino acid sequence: CASSLDIVPEKLFF.

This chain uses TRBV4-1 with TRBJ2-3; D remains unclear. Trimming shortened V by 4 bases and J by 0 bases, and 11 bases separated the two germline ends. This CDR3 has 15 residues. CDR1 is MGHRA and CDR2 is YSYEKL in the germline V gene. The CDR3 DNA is TGCGCCAGCAGCCGGCCAGTTAAAAGCACAGATACGCAGTATTTT. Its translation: CASSRPVKSTDTQYF.

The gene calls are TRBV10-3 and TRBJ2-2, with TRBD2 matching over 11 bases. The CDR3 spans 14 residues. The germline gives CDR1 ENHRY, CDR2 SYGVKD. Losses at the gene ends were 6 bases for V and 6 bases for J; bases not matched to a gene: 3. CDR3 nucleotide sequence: TGTGCCATCAGCACTAGCGGGGGTCCCGGGGAGCTGTTTTTT. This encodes CAISTSGGPGELFF.

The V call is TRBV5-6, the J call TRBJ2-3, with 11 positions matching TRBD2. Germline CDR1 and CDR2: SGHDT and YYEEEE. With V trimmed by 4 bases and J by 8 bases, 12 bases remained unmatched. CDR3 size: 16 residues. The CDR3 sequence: CASSVGLSGRDRTQYF. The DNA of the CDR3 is TGTGCCAGCAGCGTCGGACTTAGCGGGAGGGACCGTACGCAGTATTTT.

The chain's CDR3 is CAISEELAGSYNEQFF. CDR3 DNA sequence: TGTGCCATCAGTGAGGAACTAGCGGGGAGTTACAATGAGCAGTTCTTC. The chain recombines TRBV10-3 with TRBJ2-1; 10 positions match TRBD2. The CDR3 spans 16 residues. The germline gives CDR1 ENHRY, CDR2 SYGVKD. V lost 2 bases to trimming and J lost 4 bases; unmatched junction nucleotides: 5.

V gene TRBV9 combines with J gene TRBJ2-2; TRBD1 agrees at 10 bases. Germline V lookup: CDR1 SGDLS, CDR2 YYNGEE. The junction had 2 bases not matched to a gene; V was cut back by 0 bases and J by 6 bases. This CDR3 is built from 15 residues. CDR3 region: CASSVVGQGAGELFF. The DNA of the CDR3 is TGTGCCAGCAGCGTAGTCGGACAGGGGGCCGGGGAGCTGTTTTTT.

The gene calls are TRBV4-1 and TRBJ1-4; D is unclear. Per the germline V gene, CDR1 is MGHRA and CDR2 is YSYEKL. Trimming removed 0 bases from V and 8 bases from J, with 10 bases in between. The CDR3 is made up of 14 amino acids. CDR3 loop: CASSQEARREKLFF. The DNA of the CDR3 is TGCGCCAGCAGCCAAGAGGCTAGGAGAGAAAAACTGTTTTTT.

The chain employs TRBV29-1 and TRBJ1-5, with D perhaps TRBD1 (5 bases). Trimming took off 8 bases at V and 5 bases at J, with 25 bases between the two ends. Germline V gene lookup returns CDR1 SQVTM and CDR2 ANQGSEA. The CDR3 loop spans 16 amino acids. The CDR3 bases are TGCAGCATATCCCTTTCTCGGGGGAAGAAGGATCAGCCCCAGCATTTT. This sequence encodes CSISLSRGKKDQPQHF.

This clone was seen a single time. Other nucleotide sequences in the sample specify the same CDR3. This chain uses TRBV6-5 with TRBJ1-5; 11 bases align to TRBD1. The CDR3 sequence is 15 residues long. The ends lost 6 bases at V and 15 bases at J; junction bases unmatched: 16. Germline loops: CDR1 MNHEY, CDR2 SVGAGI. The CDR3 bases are TGTGCCAGCAGACCGCCGGGACAGGGGGACCAACGATGGCATTTT. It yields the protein CASRPPGQGDQRWHF.

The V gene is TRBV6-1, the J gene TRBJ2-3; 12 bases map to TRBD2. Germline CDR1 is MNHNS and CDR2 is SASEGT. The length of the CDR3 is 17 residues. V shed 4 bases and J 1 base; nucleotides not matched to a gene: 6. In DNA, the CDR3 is TGTGCCAGCAGTGTACTAGCGGGAGGTTGGGGCACAGATACGCAGTATTTT. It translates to CASSVLAGGWGTDTQYF.

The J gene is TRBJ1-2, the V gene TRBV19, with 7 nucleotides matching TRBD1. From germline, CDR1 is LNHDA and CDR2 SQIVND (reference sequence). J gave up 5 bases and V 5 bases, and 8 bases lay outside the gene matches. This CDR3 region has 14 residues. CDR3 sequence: CASSEQQGPYGYTF. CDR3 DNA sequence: TGTGCCAGTAGTGAGCAACAGGGGCCTTATGGCTACACCTTC.

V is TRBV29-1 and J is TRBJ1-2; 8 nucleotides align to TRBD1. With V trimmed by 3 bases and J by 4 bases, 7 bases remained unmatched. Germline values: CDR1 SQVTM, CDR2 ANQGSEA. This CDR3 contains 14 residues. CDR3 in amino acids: CSVELITGGYGYTF. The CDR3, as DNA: TGCAGCGTTGAGCTAATTACAGGGGGCTATGGCTACACCTTC.

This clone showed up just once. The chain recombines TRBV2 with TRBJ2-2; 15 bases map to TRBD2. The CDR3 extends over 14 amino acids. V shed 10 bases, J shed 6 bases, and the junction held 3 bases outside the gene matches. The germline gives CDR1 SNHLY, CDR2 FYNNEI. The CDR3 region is CAIGLAGGPGELFF. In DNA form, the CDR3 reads TGTGCCATCGGACTAGCGGGGGGGCCCGGGGAGCTGTTTTTT.

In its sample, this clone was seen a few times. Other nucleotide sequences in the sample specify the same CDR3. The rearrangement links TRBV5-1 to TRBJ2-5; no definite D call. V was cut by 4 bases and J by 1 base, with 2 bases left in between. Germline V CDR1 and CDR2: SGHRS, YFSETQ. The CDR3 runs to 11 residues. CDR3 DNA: TGCGCCAGCAGCCGCCAAGAGACCCAGTACTTC. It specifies CASSRQETQYF.

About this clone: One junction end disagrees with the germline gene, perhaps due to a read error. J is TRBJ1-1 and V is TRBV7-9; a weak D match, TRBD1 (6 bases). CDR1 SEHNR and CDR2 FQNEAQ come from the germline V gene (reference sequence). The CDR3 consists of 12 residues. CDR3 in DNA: TGTTCCAGCAGCTTAGTTGGGGGCTGGCCTTTCTTT. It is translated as CSSSLVGGWPFF.

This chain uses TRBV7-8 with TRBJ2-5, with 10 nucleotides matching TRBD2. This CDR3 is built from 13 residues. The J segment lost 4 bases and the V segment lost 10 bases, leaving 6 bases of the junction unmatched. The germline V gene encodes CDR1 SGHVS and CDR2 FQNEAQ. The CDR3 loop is CATRAGGGETQYF. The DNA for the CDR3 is TGTGCCACCCGAGCGGGAGGGGGAGAGACCCAGTACTTC.

CDR3 coding DNA: TGTGCCAGCAGCCGCGGACTACGAGATACGCAGTATTTT. Protein product: CASSRGLRDTQYF. V is TRBV5-4 and J is TRBJ2-3; possibly TRBD2 for D (6 bases). The CDR3 is made up of 13 amino acids. The V end lost 4 bases, the J end lost 5 bases, and 11 bases lay between the germline ends. Germline V lookup: CDR1 SGHNT, CDR2 YYREEE (reference sequence).

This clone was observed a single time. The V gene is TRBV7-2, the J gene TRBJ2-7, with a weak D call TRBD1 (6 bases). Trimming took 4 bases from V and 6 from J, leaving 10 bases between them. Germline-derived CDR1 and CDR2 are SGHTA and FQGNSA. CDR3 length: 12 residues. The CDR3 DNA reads TGTGCCAGCAGCTCATGGGGGCGCGAGCAGTACTTC. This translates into CASSSWGREQYF.

CDR3 coding DNA: TGCAGCGTCCCCCGTGGGGGGTTTGGCTATGGCTACACCTTC. Translated: CSVPRGGFGYGYTF. The V call is TRBV29-1, the J call TRBJ1-2; a possible D gene is TRBD1 (5 bases). Germline V lookup: CDR1 SQVTM, CDR2 ANQGSEA. V gave up 6 bases and J gave up 4 bases, with 18 bases separating them. CDR3 length: 14 residues.